This TCR beta chain was captured by sequencing in a study of CD8+ T cells in alopecia areata. Overall study results and limits: Among the top 100, expanded CD8+ clones were significantly decreased by tofacitinib, as was scalp clonality.

Turning to this clone: The antigen remains undetermined.

Extraction and reverse transcription of RNA yielded cDNA as the sequencing template. Sequencing used immunoSEQ multiplex PCR; TCRdb keeps in-frame clones, though not all of them. The sample consists of 95,000 to 100,000 clones, more than 55% of them appearing once. Sample treatment: oral pan-JAK inhibitor, 5-10 mg twice daily. Samples from alopecia areata patients were lesional scalp punch biopsies and peripheral blood. Trimming at V came to 4 bases and at J to 2 bases, leaving 1 base not matched to a gene. This CDR3 has 15 amino acids. CDR1 and CDR2 from the germline V gene are SGHRS and YFSETQ. The source of this sequence is a human donor with alopecia areata. The sequencing used CD8+ T cells sorted from blood, collected at week 4, from a patient treated with tofacitinib. The genes are TRBV5-1 and TRBJ2-3; TRBD2 aligns across 13 bases. The CDR3 DNA follows: TGCGCCAGCAGCGGGACTAGCGGGACCACAGATACGCAGTATTTT. Its translation: CASSGTSGTTDTQYF.